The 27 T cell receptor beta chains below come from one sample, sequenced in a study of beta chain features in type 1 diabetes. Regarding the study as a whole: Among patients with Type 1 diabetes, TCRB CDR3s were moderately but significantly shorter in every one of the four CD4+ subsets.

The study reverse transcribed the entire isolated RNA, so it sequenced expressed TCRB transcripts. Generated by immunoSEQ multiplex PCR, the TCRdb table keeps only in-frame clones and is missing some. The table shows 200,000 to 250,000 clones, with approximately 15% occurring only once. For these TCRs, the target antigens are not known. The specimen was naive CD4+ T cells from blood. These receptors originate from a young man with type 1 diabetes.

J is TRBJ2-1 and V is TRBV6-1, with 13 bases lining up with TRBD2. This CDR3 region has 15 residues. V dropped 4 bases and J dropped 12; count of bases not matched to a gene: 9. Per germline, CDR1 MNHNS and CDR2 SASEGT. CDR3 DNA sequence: TGTGCCAGCAGTGCTACCGGGACTAGCGGGGTTGGGCAGTTCTTC. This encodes CASSATGTSGVGQFF.

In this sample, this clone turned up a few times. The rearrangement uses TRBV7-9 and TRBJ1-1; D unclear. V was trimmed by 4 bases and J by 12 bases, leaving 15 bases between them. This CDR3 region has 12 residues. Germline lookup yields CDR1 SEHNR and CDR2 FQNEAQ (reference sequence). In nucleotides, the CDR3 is TGTGCCAGCAGCTACCCCGATGGGGAGACTTTCTTT. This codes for CASSYPDGETFF. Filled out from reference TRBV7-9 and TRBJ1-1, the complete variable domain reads DTGVSQNPRHKITKRGQNVTFRCDPISEHNRLYWYRQTLGQGPEFLTYFQNEAQLEKSRLLSDRFSAERPKGSFSTLEIQRTEQGDSAMYLCASSYPDGETFFGQGTRLTVV.

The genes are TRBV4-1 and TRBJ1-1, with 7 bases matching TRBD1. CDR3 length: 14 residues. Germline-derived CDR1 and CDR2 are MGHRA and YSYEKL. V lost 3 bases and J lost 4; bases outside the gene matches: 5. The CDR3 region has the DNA TGCGCCAGCAGCCACCCCGGGGACAGCACTGAAGCTTTCTTT. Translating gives CASSHPGDSTEAFF.

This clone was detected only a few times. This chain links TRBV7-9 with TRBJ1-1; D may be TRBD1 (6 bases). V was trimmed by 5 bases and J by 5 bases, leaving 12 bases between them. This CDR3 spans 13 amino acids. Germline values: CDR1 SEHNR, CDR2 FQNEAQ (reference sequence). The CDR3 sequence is CASSTGSWTEAFF. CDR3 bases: TGTGCCAGCAGCACAGGGAGTTGGACTGAAGCTTTCTTT.

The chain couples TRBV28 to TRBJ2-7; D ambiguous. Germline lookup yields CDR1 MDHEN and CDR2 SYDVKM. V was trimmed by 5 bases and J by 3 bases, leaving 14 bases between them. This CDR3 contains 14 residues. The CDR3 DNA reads TGTGCCAGCAGTCTTGGGCGTTTTAACTACGAGCAGTACTTC. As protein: CASSLGRFNYEQYF.

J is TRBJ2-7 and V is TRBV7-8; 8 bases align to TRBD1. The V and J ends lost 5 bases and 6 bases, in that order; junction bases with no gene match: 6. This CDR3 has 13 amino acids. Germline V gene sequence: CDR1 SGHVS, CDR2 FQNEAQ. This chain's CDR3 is CASSPGQGGEQYF. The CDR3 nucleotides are TGTGCCAGCAGCCCTGGACAGGGCGGCGAGCAGTACTTC.

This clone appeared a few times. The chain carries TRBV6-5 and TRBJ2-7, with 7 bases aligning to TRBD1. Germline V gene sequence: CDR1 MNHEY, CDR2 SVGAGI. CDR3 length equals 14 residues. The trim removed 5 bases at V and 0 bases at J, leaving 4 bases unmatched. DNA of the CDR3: TGTGCCAGCAGTGTCCGGGACAGCTCCTACGAGCAGTACTTC. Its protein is CASSVRDSSYEQYF.

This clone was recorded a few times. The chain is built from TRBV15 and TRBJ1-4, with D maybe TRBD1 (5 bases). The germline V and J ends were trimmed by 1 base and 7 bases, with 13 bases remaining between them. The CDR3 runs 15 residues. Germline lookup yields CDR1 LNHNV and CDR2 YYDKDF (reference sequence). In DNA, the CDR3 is TGTGCCACCAGCAGAGTCGGGGGGAAAGCTGAAAAACTGTTTTTT. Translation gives CATSRVGGKAEKLFF.

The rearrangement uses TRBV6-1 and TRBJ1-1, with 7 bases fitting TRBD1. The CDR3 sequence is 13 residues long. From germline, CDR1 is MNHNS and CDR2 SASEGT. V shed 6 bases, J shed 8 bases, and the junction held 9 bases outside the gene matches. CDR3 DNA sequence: TGTGCCAGCAGATGGGAGGTGGACAGGGAAGCTTTCTTT. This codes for CASRWEVDREAFF.

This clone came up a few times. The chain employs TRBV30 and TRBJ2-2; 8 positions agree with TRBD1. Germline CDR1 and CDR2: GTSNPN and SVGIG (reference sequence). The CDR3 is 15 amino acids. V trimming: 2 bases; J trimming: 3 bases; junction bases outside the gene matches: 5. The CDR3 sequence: CAWSKTGVYTGELFF. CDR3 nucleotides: TGTGCCTGGAGTAAGACAGGGGTTTACACCGGGGAGCTGTTTTTT.

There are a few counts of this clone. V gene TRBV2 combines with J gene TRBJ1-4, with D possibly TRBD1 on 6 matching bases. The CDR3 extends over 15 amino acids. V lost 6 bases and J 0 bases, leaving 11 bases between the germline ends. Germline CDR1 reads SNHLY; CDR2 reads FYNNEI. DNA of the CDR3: TGTGCCAGCAGCACCCGGACAGCAACTAATGAAAAACTGTTTTTT. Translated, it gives CASSTRTATNEKLFF.

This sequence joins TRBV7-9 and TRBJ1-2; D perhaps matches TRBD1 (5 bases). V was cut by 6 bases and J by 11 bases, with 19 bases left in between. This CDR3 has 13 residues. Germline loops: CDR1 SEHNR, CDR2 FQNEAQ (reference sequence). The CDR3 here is CASSTSPGGGYTF. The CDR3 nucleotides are TGTGCCAGCAGTACCTCCCCTGGTGGGGGGTACACCTTC.

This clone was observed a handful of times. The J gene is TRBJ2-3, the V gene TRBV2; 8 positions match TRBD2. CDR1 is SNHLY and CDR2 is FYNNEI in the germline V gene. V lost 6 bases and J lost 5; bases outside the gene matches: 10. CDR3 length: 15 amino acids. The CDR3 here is CASSPGLVYGDTQYF. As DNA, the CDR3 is TGTGCCAGCAGCCCGGGACTAGTTTATGGAGATACGCAGTATTTT.

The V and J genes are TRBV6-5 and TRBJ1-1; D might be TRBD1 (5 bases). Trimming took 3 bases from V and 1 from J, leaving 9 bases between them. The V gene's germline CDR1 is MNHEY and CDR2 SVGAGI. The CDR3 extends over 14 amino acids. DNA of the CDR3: TGTGCCAGCAGTTATGCCACAGGGAACACTGAAGCTTTCTTT. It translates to CASSYATGNTEAFF.

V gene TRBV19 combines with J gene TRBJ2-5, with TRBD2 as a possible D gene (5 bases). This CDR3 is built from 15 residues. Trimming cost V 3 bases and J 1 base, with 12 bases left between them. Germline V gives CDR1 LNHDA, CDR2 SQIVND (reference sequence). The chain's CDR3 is CASSMVGAAQETQYF. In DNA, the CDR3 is TGTGCCAGTAGTATGGTAGGAGCGGCCCAAGAGACCCAGTACTTC.

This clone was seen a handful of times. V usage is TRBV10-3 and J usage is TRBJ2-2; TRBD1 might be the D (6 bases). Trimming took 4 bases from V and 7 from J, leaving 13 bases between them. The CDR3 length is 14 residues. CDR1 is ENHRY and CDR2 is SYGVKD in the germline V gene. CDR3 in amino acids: CAISAQGSIGELFF. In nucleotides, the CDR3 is TGTGCCATCAGTGCTCAGGGGAGCATCGGGGAGCTGTTTTTT.

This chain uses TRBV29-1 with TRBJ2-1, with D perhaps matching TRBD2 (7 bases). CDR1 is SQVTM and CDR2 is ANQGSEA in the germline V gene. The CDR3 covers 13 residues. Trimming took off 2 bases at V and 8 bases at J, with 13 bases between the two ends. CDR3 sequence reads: CSVEKGGGDEQFF. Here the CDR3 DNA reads TGCAGCGTTGAAAAAGGGGGAGGGGATGAGCAGTTCTTC.

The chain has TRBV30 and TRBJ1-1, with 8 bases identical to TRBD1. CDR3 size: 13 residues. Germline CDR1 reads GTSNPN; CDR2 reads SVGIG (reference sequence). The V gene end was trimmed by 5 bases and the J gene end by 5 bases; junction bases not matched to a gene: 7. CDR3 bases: TGTGCCTGGGGACAGGGAGGAGGGACTGAAGCTTTCTTT. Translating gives CAWGQGGGTEAFF.

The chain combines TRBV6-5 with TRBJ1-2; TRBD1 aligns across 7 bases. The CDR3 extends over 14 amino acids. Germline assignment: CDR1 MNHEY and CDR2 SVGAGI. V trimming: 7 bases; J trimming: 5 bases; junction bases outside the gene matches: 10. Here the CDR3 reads CASTYGAGGYGYTF. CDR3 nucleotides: TGTGCCAGCACCTACGGGGCAGGGGGATATGGCTACACCTTC.

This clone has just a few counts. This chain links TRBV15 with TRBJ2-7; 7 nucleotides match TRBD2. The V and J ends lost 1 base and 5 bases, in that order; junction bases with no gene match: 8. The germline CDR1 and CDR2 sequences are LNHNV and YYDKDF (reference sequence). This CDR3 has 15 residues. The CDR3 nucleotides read TGTGCCACCAGCAGAGGTGGAACTAGCGTGGACGAGCAGTACTTC. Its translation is CATSRGGTSVDEQYF. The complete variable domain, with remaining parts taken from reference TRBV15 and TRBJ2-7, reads DAMVIQNPRYQVTQFGKPVTLSCSQTLNHNVMYWYQQKSSQAPKLLFHYYDKDFNNEADTPDNFQSRRPNTSFCFLDIRSPGLGDTAMYLCATSRGGTSVDEQYFGPGTRLTVT.

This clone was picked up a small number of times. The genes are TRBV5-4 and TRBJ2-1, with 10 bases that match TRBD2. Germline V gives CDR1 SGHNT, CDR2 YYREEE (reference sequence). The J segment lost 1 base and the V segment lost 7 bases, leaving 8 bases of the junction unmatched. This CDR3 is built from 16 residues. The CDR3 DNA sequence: TGTGCCAGCGCTAGCGGGAGAGTCACTTCCTACAATGAGCAGTTCTTC. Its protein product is CASASGRVTSYNEQFF.

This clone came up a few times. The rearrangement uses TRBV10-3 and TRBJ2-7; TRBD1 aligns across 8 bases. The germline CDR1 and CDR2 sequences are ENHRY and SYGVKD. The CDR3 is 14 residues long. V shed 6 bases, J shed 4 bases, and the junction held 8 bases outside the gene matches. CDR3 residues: CAIRPGGRRYEQYF. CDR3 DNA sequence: TGTGCCATCAGGCCAGGGGGCCGCCGGTACGAGCAGTACTTC.

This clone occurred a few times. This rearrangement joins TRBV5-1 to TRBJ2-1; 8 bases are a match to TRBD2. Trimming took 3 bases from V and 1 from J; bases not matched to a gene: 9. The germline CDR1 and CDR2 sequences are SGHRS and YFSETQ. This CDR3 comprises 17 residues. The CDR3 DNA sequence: TGCGCCAGCAGCTCCTTGACGGGGGGGCTGTCCTACAATGAGCAGTTCTTC. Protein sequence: CASSSLTGGLSYNEQFF. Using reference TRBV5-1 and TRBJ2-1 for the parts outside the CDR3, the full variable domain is KAGVTQTPRYLIKTRGQQVTLSCSPISGHRSVSWYQQTPGQGLQFLFEYFSETQRNKGNFPGRFSGRQFSNSRSEMNVSTLELGDSALYLCASSSLTGGLSYNEQFFGPGTRLTVL.

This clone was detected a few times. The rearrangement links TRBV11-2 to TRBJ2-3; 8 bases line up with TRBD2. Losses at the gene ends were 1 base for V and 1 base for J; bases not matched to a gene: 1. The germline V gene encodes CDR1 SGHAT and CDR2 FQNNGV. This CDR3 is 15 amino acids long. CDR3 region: CASSLVTSGTDTQYF. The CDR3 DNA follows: TGTGCCAGCAGCTTAGTGACTAGCGGCACAGATACGCAGTATTTT.

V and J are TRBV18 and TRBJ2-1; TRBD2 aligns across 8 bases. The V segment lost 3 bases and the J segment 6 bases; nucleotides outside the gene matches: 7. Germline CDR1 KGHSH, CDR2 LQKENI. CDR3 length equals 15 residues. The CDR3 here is CASSPAGGPINEQFF. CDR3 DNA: TGTGCCAGCTCACCCGCGGGGGGACCTATCAATGAGCAGTTCTTC.

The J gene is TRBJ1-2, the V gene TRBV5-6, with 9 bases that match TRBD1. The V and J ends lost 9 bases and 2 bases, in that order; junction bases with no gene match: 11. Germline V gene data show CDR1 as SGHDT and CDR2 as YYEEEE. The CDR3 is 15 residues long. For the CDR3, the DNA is TGTGCCACCCACAGGGGGCAGCGGAAAAACTATGGCTACACCTTC. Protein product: CATHRGQRKNYGYTF.

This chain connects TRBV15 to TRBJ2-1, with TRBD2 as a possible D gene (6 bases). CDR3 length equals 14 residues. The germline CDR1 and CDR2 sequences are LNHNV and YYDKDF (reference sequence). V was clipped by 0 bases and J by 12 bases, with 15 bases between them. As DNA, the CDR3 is TGTGCCACCAGCAGAGAGCGGGACCGTACCGCGCAGTTCTTC. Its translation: CATSRERDRTAQFF.